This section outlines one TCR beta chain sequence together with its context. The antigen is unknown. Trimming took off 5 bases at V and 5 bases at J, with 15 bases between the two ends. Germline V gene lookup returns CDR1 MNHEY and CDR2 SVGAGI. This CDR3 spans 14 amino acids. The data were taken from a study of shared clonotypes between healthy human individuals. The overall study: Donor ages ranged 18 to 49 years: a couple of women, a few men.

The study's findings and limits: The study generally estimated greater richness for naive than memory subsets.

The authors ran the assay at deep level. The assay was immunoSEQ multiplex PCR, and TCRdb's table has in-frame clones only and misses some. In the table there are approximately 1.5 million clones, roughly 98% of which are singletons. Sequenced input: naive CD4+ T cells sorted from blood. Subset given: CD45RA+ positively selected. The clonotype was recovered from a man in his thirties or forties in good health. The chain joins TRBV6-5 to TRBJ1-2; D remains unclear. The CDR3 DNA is TGTGCCAGCAGTCCCCCGAAAGTGGGATATGGCTACACCTTC. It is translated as CASSPPKVGYGYTF.